This TCR beta chain was captured by sequencing in a study of cytomegalovirus exposure and HLA in healthy donors. The CDR3 consists of 15 residues. Trimming took 3 bases from V and 10 from J; bases not matched to a gene: 5. Germline CDR1 is MGHRA and CDR2 is YSYEKL. 60 Vbeta and 13 Jbeta primers were used in PCR. Clones were read by immunoSEQ multiplex PCR, and TCRdb kept only the in-frame ones, dropping some. The sample lists under 150,000 clones, around 70% occurring once. The receptor comes from a human donor in good health. Source material: PBMCs. V is TRBV4-1 and J is TRBJ1-6, with 11 bases fitting TRBD1. In nucleotides, the CDR3 is TGCGCCAGCAGCCAGATTAGGGACAGGGGGTCACCCCTCCACTTT. Residues: CASSQIRDRGSPLHF.